The source of this T cell receptor (beta chain) is a study of beta chain features in type 1 diabetes. With regard to this clone: What it recognizes is unknown.

The entirety of the isolated RNA underwent reverse transcription, so expressed TCRB transcripts were sequenced. Measured with immunoSEQ multiplex PCR; TCRdb has only the in-frame clones, and not every one. The sample records almost 350,000 clones, approximately 10% being singletons. By way of CD45RO/CCR7/CD25/CD127/CD95/CD27, the CD4+ regulatory, stem cell-like memory, central memory and naive cells were sorted. Populations obtained by sorting all exceeded 95% purity. Overall study results and limits: Within each of all four CD4+ subsets, Type 1 diabetes patients had TCRB CDR3s that were moderately but significantly shorter.

Sequencing used central memory CD4+ T cells from blood. The TCR sequence derives from a man aged 30 to 39 with type 1 diabetes.

The CDR3 here is CASSSGAGTGLTDTQYF. For the CDR3, the DNA is TGTGCCAGCAGCTCAGGAGCCGGGACAGGGTTAACAGATACGCAGTATTTT. The J gene is TRBJ2-3, the V gene TRBV7-9; 9 bases match TRBD1. This CDR3 is 17 amino acids long. CDR1 SEHNR and CDR2 FQNEAQ come from the germline V gene (reference sequence). With 4 bases clipped from V and 3 bases from J, the junction kept 11 bases outside the gene matches.